The 29 T cell receptor beta chains presented below share a single source sample, sequenced in a study of cytomegalovirus exposure and HLA in healthy donors. The PCR was carried out with 60 Vbeta primers and 13 Jbeta primers. Generated by immunoSEQ multiplex PCR, the TCRdb table keeps only in-frame clones and is missing some. The sample holds some 180,000 clones, 82% seen once. The sequencing input was PBMCs. These receptors all stem from a man between 35 and 55 years old in good health and CMV-seronegative.

The chain links TRBV5-1 to TRBJ2-1; 8 positions agree with TRBD2. After removal of 2 bases from V and 8 bases from J, the junction contained 9 bases not matched to a gene. Germline-derived CDR1 and CDR2 are SGHRS and YFSETQ. The CDR3 is 15 residues long. The CDR3 region is CASSFNSGSWDEQFF. In DNA form, the CDR3 reads TGCGCCAGCAGCTTTAACAGCGGGAGCTGGGATGAGCAGTTCTTC.

The chain carries TRBV6-5 and TRBJ1-2; D may be TRBD1 (6 bases). The ends were cut back, 7 bases at V and 2 bases at J, with 14 bases in the middle. From germline, CDR1 is MNHEY and CDR2 SVGAGI. This CDR3 is 14 amino acids long. This CDR3 reads CASTEGGFNYGYTF. The CDR3 region has the DNA TGTGCCAGCACCGAGGGGGGGTTCAACTATGGCTACACCTTC.

This chain joins TRBV9 and TRBJ2-3; 7 bases fit TRBD1. J gave up 3 bases and V 0 bases, and 4 bases lay outside the gene matches. Germline CDR1 reads SGDLS; CDR2 reads YYNGEE. The CDR3 is 15 residues long. This CDR3 reads CASSVGWDRTDTQYF. CDR3 coding DNA: TGTGCCAGCAGCGTAGGGTGGGACAGAACAGATACGCAGTATTTT.

The V and J genes are TRBV18 and TRBJ2-2, with 7 bases that match TRBD1. V dropped 4 bases and J dropped 3; count of bases not matched to a gene: 5. This CDR3 is built from 15 residues. From germline, CDR1 is KGHSH and CDR2 LQKENI. The chain's CDR3 is CASSQGQVHTGELFF. CDR3 DNA sequence: TGTGCCAGCTCACAAGGACAGGTGCACACCGGGGAGCTGTTTTTT. Looking up the rest from reference TRBV18 and TRBJ2-2 gives the full variable domain: NAGVMQNPRHLVRRRGQEARLRCSPMKGHSHVYWYRQLPEEGLKFMVYLQKENIIDESGMPKERFSAEFPKEGPSILRIQQVVRGDSAAYFCASSQGQVHTGELFFGEGSRLTVL.

V usage is TRBV4-1 and J usage is TRBJ2-1; a possible D gene is TRBD1 (5 bases). Trimming shortened V by 4 bases and J by 5 bases, and 12 bases separated the two germline ends. Germline CDR1 MGHRA, CDR2 YSYEKL. CDR3 length: 14 amino acids. The CDR3 DNA is TGCGCCAGCAGCCGAAAGGACACCAACAATGAGCAGTTCTTC. Translation gives CASSRKDTNNEQFF.

The chain employs TRBV27 and TRBJ1-1, with TRBD1 matching over 8 bases. Germline trimming cut 5 bases from V and 1 base from J; bases unmatched to any gene: 9. This CDR3 is built from 16 residues. The V gene's germline CDR1 is MNHEY and CDR2 SMNVEV (reference sequence). The CDR3 bases are TGTGCCAGCAGTCCATATCGAGACAGGGGGAACACTGAAGCTTTCTTT. Translating it yields CASSPYRDRGNTEAFF.

The rearrangement joins TRBV9 to TRBJ2-1; possibly TRBD1 for D (5 bases). The germline V gene encodes CDR1 SGDLS and CDR2 YYNGEE. With 4 bases removed from V and 5 bases from J, the gap between germline ends came to 13 bases. The CDR3 has 14 residues. The CDR3 loop is CASSLRGANNEQFF. The CDR3 coding sequence is TGTGCCAGCAGCTTAAGGGGCGCGAACAATGAGCAGTTCTTC.

The chain couples TRBV18 to TRBJ2-5; perhaps TRBD1 as D (6 bases). This CDR3 is 14 amino acids long. Germline V lookup: CDR1 KGHSH, CDR2 LQKENI. V was pared by 2 bases and J by 5 bases, with 12 bases between. CDR3 sequence reads: CASSPSTGTETQYF. CDR3 sequence (DNA): TGTGCCAGCTCACCATCCACAGGGACCGAGACCCAGTACTTC.

Here the CDR3 reads CASSPGQAPLIYEQYF. In nucleotides, the CDR3 is TGCGCCAGCAGCCCGGGACAGGCCCCATTGATCTACGAGCAGTACTTC. J is TRBJ2-7 and V is TRBV10-2, with 8 positions matching TRBD1. The CDR3 totals 16 residues. Germline values: CDR1 WSHSY, CDR2 SAAADI. V lost 6 bases and J lost 3; bases outside the gene matches: 13.

CDR3 loop: CASSTGTAYGYTF. CDR3 DNA: TGTGCCAGCAGCACCGGGACAGCCTATGGCTACACCTTC. The V and J genes are TRBV11-2 and TRBJ1-2; 7 nucleotides align to TRBD1. This CDR3 has 13 amino acids. Per germline, CDR1 SGHAT and CDR2 FQNNGV. V gave up 5 bases and J gave up 4 bases; unmatched junction bases: 4.

The rearrangement links TRBV5-1 to TRBJ2-3; 8 positions match TRBD1. The V segment lost 0 bases and the J segment 4 bases; nucleotides outside the gene matches: 7. The germline V gene encodes CDR1 SGHRS and CDR2 YFSETQ. CDR3 size: 16 residues. CDR3 nucleotides: TGCGCCAGCAGCTTGGAGTGGACAGGGACTCCAGATACGCAGTATTTT. It yields the protein CASSLEWTGTPDTQYF. Full variable domain (rest looked up from reference TRBV5-1 and TRBJ2-3): KAGVTQTPRYLIKTRGQQVTLSCSPISGHRSVSWYQQTPGQGLQFLFEYFSETQRNKGNFPGRFSGRQFSNSRSEMNVSTLELGDSALYLCASSLEWTGTPDTQYFGPGTRLTVL.

The rearrangement uses TRBV10-3 and TRBJ1-2; D is undetermined. Deletions cut 4 bases from V and 4 bases from J, with 13 bases between. Germline loops: CDR1 ENHRY, CDR2 SYGVKD. This CDR3 is 14 amino acids long. Here the CDR3 reads CAISVTGGTYGYTF. CDR3 DNA sequence: TGTGCCATCAGTGTGACTGGAGGTACCTATGGCTACACCTTC.

CDR3 coding DNA: TGTGCCAGCAGCCCCGACAGGGTGCAAGAGACCCAGTACTTC. Translation gives CASSPDRVQETQYF. V gene TRBV6-6 combines with J gene TRBJ2-5; the match to TRBD1 covers 7 bases. CDR1 and CDR2 from the germline V gene are MNHNY and SVGAGI (reference sequence). The CDR3 has 14 residues. V lost 6 bases to trimming and J lost 2 bases; unmatched junction nucleotides: 6.

This clone was observed a single time. The chain employs TRBV5-1 and TRBJ2-5, with 12 bases matching TRBD2. The tail of the sequence fits TRBJ2-7 better, so the J call may be wrong. The CDR3 spans 17 residues. CDR1 is SGHRS and CDR2 is YFSETQ in the germline V gene. The DNA for the CDR3 is TGCGCCAGCAGCCGGACCCAGACTAGCGGGGGTACCTACGAGCAGTACTTC. Translating it yields CASSRTQTSGGTYEQYF.

The rearrangement links TRBV5-4 to TRBJ2-7; 7 bases match TRBD2. The CDR3 runs to 15 residues. V trimming: 3 bases; J trimming: 1 base; junction bases outside the gene matches: 7. Per germline, CDR1 SGHNT and CDR2 YYREEE (reference sequence). The CDR3 protein is CASSWGLTSSYEQYF. CDR3 bases: TGTGCCAGCAGCTGGGGACTAACATCATCCTACGAGCAGTACTTC.

This clone has only one observation. The rearrangement uses TRBV7-8 and TRBJ2-1; 11 positions agree with TRBD2. Germline CDR1 reads SGHVS; CDR2 reads FQNEAQ. V dropped 7 bases and J dropped 6; count of bases not matched to a gene: 11. The CDR3 covers 16 residues. This CDR3 is CASITGTSGALNEQFF. The CDR3 coding sequence is TGTGCCAGCATCACCGGGACTAGCGGAGCCCTCAATGAGCAGTTCTTC.

Concerning this clone: Other DNA sequences within the sample encode an identical CDR3. The chain links TRBV7-2 to TRBJ2-5, with 7 bases aligning to TRBD1. V dropped 1 base and J dropped 4; count of bases not matched to a gene: 0. Per the germline V gene, CDR1 is SGHTA and CDR2 is FQGNSA. The CDR3 is made up of 13 amino acids. The CDR3 coding sequence is TGTGCCAGCAGCTTAGACAGGGGAGAGACCCAGTACTTC. Its translation: CASSLDRGETQYF. The variable domain in full, completed from reference TRBV7-2 and TRBJ2-5, reads GAGVSQSPSNKVTEKGKDVELRCDPISGHTALYWYRQSLGQGLEFLIYFQGNSAPDKSGLPSDRFSAERTGGSVSTLTIQRTQQEDSAVYLCASSLDRGETQYFGPGTRLLVL.

The gene calls are TRBV7-9 and TRBJ2-3; TRBD2 agrees at 9 bases. Germline V gene sequence: CDR1 SEHNR, CDR2 FQNEAQ (reference sequence). CDR3 size: 15 residues. V shed 5 bases, J shed 5 bases, and the junction held 8 bases outside the gene matches. CDR3 protein: CASSPGGGALDTQYF. CDR3 nucleotide sequence: TGTGCCAGCAGCCCAGGCGGGGGGGCCCTAGATACGCAGTATTTT.

This clone showed up just once. The chain couples TRBV7-8 to TRBJ1-2; D is unresolved. Germline CDR1 is SGHVS and CDR2 is FQNEAQ. Trimming left V 2 bases short and J 8 bases short, with 9 bases between. This CDR3 comprises 12 residues. The CDR3 region has the DNA TGTGCCAGCAGCTTAACTACCGGGGGCTACACCTTC. Protein product: CASSLTTGGYTF.

This clone was seen more than once but under ten times. The chain carries TRBV19 and TRBJ2-5; 8 bases agree with TRBD1. Germline V gene sequence: CDR1 LNHDA, CDR2 SQIVND (reference sequence). V dropped 1 base and J dropped 7; count of bases not matched to a gene: 2. This CDR3 comprises 13 residues. The CDR3 bases are TGTGCCAGTAGTATAGGACAGGGGCCGACCCAGTACTTC. It specifies CASSIGQGPTQYF.

This clone was seen just once. The chain is built from TRBV9 and TRBJ2-3; 7 nucleotides align to TRBD2. Germline assignment: CDR1 SGDLS and CDR2 YYNGEE. This CDR3 is built from 17 residues. V lost 3 bases and J lost 6; bases outside the gene matches: 16. This chain's CDR3 is CASSGGVKQGGVDTQYF. The CDR3 DNA is TGTGCCAGCAGCGGGGGGGTCAAGCAGGGAGGGGTGGATACGCAGTATTTT.

This clone was counted a few times. This chain connects TRBV5-8 to TRBJ1-2, with TRBD1 matching over 9 bases. The germline gives CDR1 SGHTS, CDR2 YDEGEE. CDR3 length equals 16 residues. The trim removed 6 bases at V and 2 bases at J, leaving 11 bases unmatched. As DNA, the CDR3 is TGTGCCAGCATACTACGAAGGACAGGGGCAAACTATGGCTACACCTTC. Residues: CASILRRTGANYGYTF.

V is TRBV7-3 and J is TRBJ2-1; 7 bases are a match to TRBD1. Germline V gene sequence: CDR1 SGHTA, CDR2 FQGTGA. This CDR3 spans 15 amino acids. The trim removed 3 bases at V and 6 bases at J, leaving 8 bases unmatched. DNA of the CDR3: TGTGCCAGCAGCTTCACAGGGGTTATGCTCAATGAGCAGTTCTTC. It encodes CASSFTGVMLNEQFF.

The rearrangement joins TRBV15 to TRBJ2-2; possibly TRBD2 for D (6 bases). Trimming cost V 0 bases and J 2 bases, with 13 bases left between them. The germline gives CDR1 LNHNV, CDR2 YYDKDF (reference sequence). The CDR3 runs 17 residues. DNA of the CDR3: TGTGCCACCAGCAGAGAGGTTTCTAGCGCAAACACCGGGGAGCTGTTTTTT. It codes for CATSREVSSANTGELFF.

The chain has TRBV7-3 and TRBJ1-1; tentative D call: TRBD1 (6 bases). Between the trimmed V and J ends, which lost 6 bases and 3 bases, there was a span of 11 bases. Germline V gene lookup returns CDR1 SGHTA and CDR2 FQGTGA. The length of the CDR3 is 13 residues. The DNA for the CDR3 is TGTGCCAGCAGGACGACAGGTGACACTGAAGCTTTCTTT. It specifies CASRTTGDTEAFF.

The V and J genes are TRBV4-2 and TRBJ2-1; possible D gene TRBD1, 6 bases. The CDR3 has 16 amino acids. Germline assignment: CDR1 LGHNA and CDR2 YNFKEQ. V dropped 1 base and J dropped 7 bases, with 17 bases sitting between them. CDR3 in amino acids: CASSQVGNRAMNEQFF. CDR3 nucleotide sequence: TGTGCCAGCAGCCAAGTGGGGAACAGGGCAATGAATGAGCAGTTCTTC.

The chain links TRBV9 to TRBJ2-1; D is unresolved. Trimming pared 3 bases from V and 0 bases from J, leaving 13 bases between. CDR1 is SGDLS, CDR2 YYNGEE, per germline. The CDR3 runs 16 residues. The CDR3 DNA reads as TGTGCCAGCAGCGCCTTGCGGTCTAGCTCCTACAATGAGCAGTTCTTC. Translated: CASSALRSSSYNEQFF.

The chain joins TRBV4-1 to TRBJ2-5, with 9 bases that match TRBD2. Germline V gene lookup returns CDR1 MGHRA and CDR2 YSYEKL. This CDR3 spans 22 amino acids. Losses at the gene ends were 3 bases for V and 1 base for J; bases not matched to a gene: 24. CDR3 residues: CASSHPRVSWLAGSERQETQYF. CDR3 bases: TGCGCCAGCAGCCATCCAAGAGTGTCGTGGCTAGCGGGATCAGAACGCCAAGAGACCCAGTACTTC.

The chain joins TRBV4-1 to TRBJ1-3, with TRBD1 as a possible D gene (6 bases). The germline V gene has CDR1 MGHRA and CDR2 YSYEKL. The V end was cut by 2 bases, the J end by 8 bases, with 13 bases between. This CDR3 region has 14 residues. The CDR3 sequence: CASSQSGASHTIYF. The DNA for the CDR3 is TGCGCCAGCAGCCAATCAGGGGCATCGCACACCATATATTTT.